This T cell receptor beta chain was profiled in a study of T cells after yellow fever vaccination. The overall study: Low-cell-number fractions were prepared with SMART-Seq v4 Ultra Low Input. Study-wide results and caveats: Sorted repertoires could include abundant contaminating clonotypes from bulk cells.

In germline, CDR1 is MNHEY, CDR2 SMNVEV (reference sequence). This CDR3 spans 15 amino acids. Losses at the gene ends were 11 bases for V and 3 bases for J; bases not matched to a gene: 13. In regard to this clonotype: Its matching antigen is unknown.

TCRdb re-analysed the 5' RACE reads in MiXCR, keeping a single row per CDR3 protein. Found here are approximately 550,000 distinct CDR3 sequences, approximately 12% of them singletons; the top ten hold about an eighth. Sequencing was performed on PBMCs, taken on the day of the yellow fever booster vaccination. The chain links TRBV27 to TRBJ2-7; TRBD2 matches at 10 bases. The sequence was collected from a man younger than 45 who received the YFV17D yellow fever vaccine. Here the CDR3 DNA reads TGTGCCGAGTGGGCCCCCACTAGCGGGGACTACGAGCAGTACTTC. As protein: CAEWAPTSGDYEQYF.